Presented here are 27 T cell receptor beta chains from one specimen sequenced in a study of vaccination and CD4 T cells after COVID-19. CD4+ T cells that had been cultured provided DNA sequenced with the Oncomine TCR Beta short-read assay. MiXCR, run by TCRdb on the PCR reads, gives a single entry per CDR3 protein. Of more than 13,000 distinct CDR3 sequences in the sample, 53% were seen once. Treatment in this sample: approximately nine-day PBMC culture with coronavirus spike peptide pools or control peptides (ViraFEST assay). No antigen has been assigned to these receptors. The source was CD4+ T cells from blood, cultured in vitro, collected before SARS-CoV-2 vaccination. The receptor set was obtained from a human donor who had recovered from COVID-19.

This rearrangement joins TRBV29-1 to TRBJ2-1; 12 bases match TRBD2. V shed 7 bases and J 6 bases; nucleotides not matched to a gene: 7. There are 14 residues in the CDR3. CDR1 is SQVTM and CDR2 is ANQGSEA in the germline V gene. Here the CDR3 reads CSAPPSGRANEQFF. The CDR3 region has the DNA TGCAGCGCCCCGCCTAGCGGGAGGGCCAATGAGCAGTTCTTC.

This chain links TRBV5-1 with TRBJ1-2, with D tentatively TRBD1 (5 bases). This CDR3 comprises 14 residues. The germline V and J ends were trimmed by 4 bases and 4 bases, with 14 bases remaining between them. Per the germline V gene, CDR1 is SGHRS and CDR2 is YFSETQ. The CDR3 spells CASSLGDGPYGYTF. The DNA of the CDR3 is TGCGCCAGCAGCCTCGGGGACGGCCCCTATGGCTACACCTTC.

Only one count was recorded for this clonotype. This rearrangement joins TRBV20-1 to TRBJ1-2, with 7 nucleotides matching TRBD1. The germline CDR1 and CDR2 sequences are DFQATT and SNEGSKA (reference sequence). The V and J ends lost 0 bases and 1 base, in that order; junction bases with no gene match: 5. The CDR3 consists of 15 residues. The CDR3 coding sequence is TGCAGTGCTAGAGACCCAGGGGGAGTTAACTATGGCTACACCTTC. This gives the protein CSARDPGGVNYGYTF.

The table lists this clonotype with a few counts. The chain has TRBV6-2 or TRBV6-3 and TRBJ1-5; TRBD1 matches 9 bases. Germline CDR1 MNHEY, CDR2 SVGEGT. After removal of 6 bases from V and 11 bases from J, the junction contained 5 bases not matched to a gene. The CDR3 is 12 residues long. DNA of the CDR3: TGTGCCAGCAGGAAAAGACAGGGGGCCCAGCATTTT. Amino acids: CASRKRQGAQHF.

V usage is TRBV27 and J usage is TRBJ2-5, with 9 bases aligning to TRBD1. CDR1 is MNHEY and CDR2 is SMNVEV in the germline V gene (reference sequence). V was pared by 5 bases and J by 5 bases, with 9 bases of the junction left unmatched. This CDR3 is 15 amino acids long. In nucleotides, the CDR3 is TGTGCCAGCAGTAAAAATACAGGGGGCGCGGAGACCCAGTACTTC. Its translation: CASSKNTGGAETQYF.

There are a few counts of this clonotype. V is TRBV20-1 and J is TRBJ1-1; 8 bases are a match to TRBD1. The CDR3 is 15 amino acids. The germline gives CDR1 DFQATT, CDR2 SNEGSKA (reference sequence). With 1 base clipped from V and 6 bases from J, the junction kept 10 bases outside the gene matches. CDR3 in DNA: TGCAGTGCTAGAGTCAACATTTTACAGGGGGCTGAAGCTTTCTTT. Its translation is CSARVNILQGAEAFF.

This clonotype was counted between two and nine times. This rearrangement joins TRBV20-1 to TRBJ1-5; tentatively, D is TRBD1 (5 bases). V was clipped by 3 bases and J by 2 bases, with 26 bases between them. Looked up from germline, CDR1 is DFQATT and CDR2 is SNEGSKA (reference sequence). CDR3 length: 19 residues. CDR3 in DNA: TGCAGTGCTAGTAAGAGCCAGGCTCGTTGGGACCGGGGCAATCAGCCCCAGCATTTT. Translation gives CSASKSQARWDRGNQPQHF.

V and J are TRBV6-2 or TRBV6-3 and TRBJ2-7; D call uncertain. The CDR3 totals 16 residues. Germline V CDR1 and CDR2: MNHEY, SVGEGT. Trimming stripped 2 bases from V and 0 bases from J, with 14 bases between. CDR3 bases: TGTGCCAGCAGTTACCCCCCTCCTTTTGGCTCCTACGAGCAGTACTTC. Translated, it gives CASSYPPPFGSYEQYF.

The table lists this clonotype with a few counts. The rearrangement joins TRBV6-1 to TRBJ2-3; D possibly corresponds to TRBD1 (5 bases). There are 16 residues in the CDR3. Deletions cut 6 bases from V and 3 bases from J, with 19 bases between. Germline V gene data show CDR1 as MNHNS and CDR2 as SASEGT. The CDR3: CASRPGHYLFTDTQYF. The CDR3, as DNA: TGTGCCAGCAGACCCGGACATTATTTGTTTACAGATACGCAGTATTTT.

This clonotype was seen a few times. The chain couples TRBV12-3 or TRBV12-4 to TRBJ2-1, with TRBD1 matching 8 bases. The junction had 3 bases not matched to a gene; V was cut back by 5 bases and J by 0 bases. This CDR3 is built from 15 residues. The DNA for the CDR3 is TGTGCCAGCAGTCCTACAGGGGGCTCCTACAATGAGCAGTTCTTC. Translating it yields CASSPTGGSYNEQFF.

This clonotype was detected only a few times. The J gene is TRBJ1-1, the V gene TRBV19; D perhaps matches TRBD1 (5 bases). CDR1 LNHDA and CDR2 SQIVND come from the germline V gene (reference sequence). Trimming took off 3 bases at V and 6 bases at J, with 14 bases between the two ends. The CDR3 consists of 14 residues. CDR3 protein: CASSIGTTGPEAFF. DNA for the CDR3: TGTGCCAGTAGTATTGGCACCACGGGGCCTGAAGCTTTCTTT.

The chain's CDR3 is CSARTGGSSETQYF. The CDR3 region has the DNA TGCAGTGCTAGGACAGGGGGAAGTTCAGAGACCCAGTACTTC. The genes are TRBV20-1 and TRBJ2-5, with 9 bases matching TRBD1. There are 14 residues in the CDR3. The germline gives CDR1 DFQATT, CDR2 SNEGSKA (reference sequence). Germline trimming cut 3 bases from V and 4 bases from J; bases unmatched to any gene: 6.

The chain links TRBV5-1 to TRBJ1-1; 7 bases align to TRBD1. J gave up 5 bases and V 3 bases, and 4 bases lay outside the gene matches. The germline gives CDR1 SGHRS, CDR2 YFSETQ. CDR3 length: 13 residues. CDR3 nucleotide sequence: TGCGCCAGCAGCTCCCAGGGGGGTACTGAAGCTTTCTTT. This encodes CASSSQGGTEAFF.

A few counts support this clonotype. The chain has TRBV27 and TRBJ1-2; possible D gene TRBD1, 6 bases. The germline CDR1 and CDR2 sequences are MNHEY and SMNVEV (reference sequence). The CDR3 sequence is 15 residues long. V lost 10 bases, J lost 6 bases, and 24 bases lay in between. In DNA, the CDR3 is TGTGCCACCACCTCGACGGGGGGCGGGGTGAATGGCTACACCTTC. Encoded protein: CATTSTGGGVNGYTF.

By share, this clonotype ranks as large. The CDR3 here is CASSLLGPKGHEQYF. DNA for the CDR3: TGTGCCAGCAGTTTATTGGGACCCAAAGGCCACGAGCAGTACTTC. The V call is TRBV27, the J call TRBJ2-7; D could derive from TRBD1 or TRBD2 (5 bases each). The CDR3 is made up of 15 amino acids. Germline V gene lookup returns CDR1 MNHEY and CDR2 SMNVEV (reference sequence). V lost 1 base to trimming and J lost 5 bases, with 15 bases between them.

This clonotype turned up a few times. The rearrangement uses TRBV6-1 and TRBJ1-6; 9 bases align to TRBD1. The V segment lost 5 bases and the J segment 10 bases; nucleotides outside the gene matches: 9. This CDR3 contains 15 residues. Germline V gene sequence: CDR1 MNHNS, CDR2 SASEGT. CDR3 protein: CASSHLQGARSPLHF. The CDR3 DNA sequence: TGTGCCAGCAGTCACCTACAGGGGGCGCGATCACCCCTCCACTTT.

A single count supports this clonotype. The chain recombines TRBV4-1 with TRBJ2-5; TRBD2 aligns across 8 bases. V lost 1 base and J lost 5; bases outside the gene matches: 12. Germline V gene lookup returns CDR1 MGHRA and CDR2 YSYEKL. There are 17 residues in the CDR3. The CDR3 is CASSQGGAGGPWETQYF. DNA for the CDR3: TGCGCCAGCAGCCAAGGAGGTGCGGGGGGCCCTTGGGAGACCCAGTACTTC.

The chain recombines TRBV7-9 with TRBJ1-1; 11 bases are a match to TRBD1. The length of the CDR3 is 15 residues. Trimming took 5 bases from V and 6 from J; bases not matched to a gene: 8. Germline-derived CDR1 and CDR2 are SEHNR and FQNEAQ (reference sequence). CDR3: CASSTWTGGRAEAFF. Written as DNA, the CDR3 is TGTGCCAGCAGCACCTGGACAGGGGGCCGGGCTGAAGCTTTCTTT.

The chain has TRBV20-1 and TRBJ1-2, with 8 bases matching TRBD1. Germline trimming cut 6 bases from V and 2 bases from J; bases unmatched to any gene: 14. The V gene's germline CDR1 is DFQATT and CDR2 SNEGSKA (reference sequence). This CDR3 is built from 16 residues. CDR3 residues: CSAQKNGQGRNYGYTF. In nucleotides, the CDR3 is TGCAGTGCCCAAAAGAATGGACAGGGACGGAACTATGGCTACACCTTC.

This clonotype was detected only a few times. The gene calls are TRBV7-2 and TRBJ2-5; 8 bases are shared with TRBD2. CDR3 size: 13 residues. V lost 6 bases to trimming and J lost 2 bases; unmatched junction nucleotides: 2. The germline CDR1 and CDR2 sequences are SGHTA and FQGNSA. DNA of the CDR3: TGTGCCAGCAGACGGGGGGGACAAGAGACCCAGTACTTC. This sequence encodes CASRRGGQETQYF. Together with reference TRBV7-2 and TRBJ2-5, the CDR3 gives the full variable domain: GAGVSQSPSNKVTEKGKDVELRCDPISGHTALYWYRQSLGQGLEFLIYFQGNSAPDKSGLPSDRFSAERTGGSVSTLTIQRTQQEDSAVYLCASRRGGQETQYFGPGTRLLVL.

This clonotype occurred a few times. The chain has TRBV7-9 and TRBJ2-2; possibly TRBD2 for D (6 bases). The germline V and J ends were trimmed by 3 bases and 8 bases, with 16 bases remaining between them. The CDR3 loop spans 15 amino acids. Germline V gene lookup returns CDR1 SEHNR and CDR2 FQNEAQ (reference sequence). Written as DNA, the CDR3 is TGTGCCAGCAGCTTCCGCGGGGCCACGGTGGGGGAGCTGTTTTTT. This codes for CASSFRGATVGELFF.

V gene TRBV19 combines with J gene TRBJ2-5; 10 bases are a match to TRBD2. The CDR3 extends over 16 amino acids. With V trimmed by 5 bases and J by 5 bases, 11 bases remained unmatched. Germline V gives CDR1 LNHDA, CDR2 SQIVND (reference sequence). The CDR3 DNA reads TGTGCCAGTAGTCCGCTGGTAGCGGGGGGCCGGGAGACCCAGTACTTC. Its translation: CASSPLVAGGRETQYF.

The chain combines TRBV20-1 with TRBJ1-2; 10 positions agree with TRBD1. V was clipped by 5 bases and J by 2 bases; unmatched bases: 14. The CDR3 extends over 17 amino acids. Germline CDR1 is DFQATT and CDR2 is SNEGSKA (reference sequence). The CDR3 loop is CSAPSKGQGSGNYGYTF. DNA of the CDR3: TGCAGTGCTCCTTCGAAGGGACAGGGGTCGGGGAACTATGGCTACACCTTC.

This clonotype showed up just a few times. V is TRBV7-6 and J is TRBJ2-5; D may correspond to TRBD1 or TRBD2 (7 bases each). Trimming removed 5 bases from V and 4 bases from J, with 14 bases in between. Germline V gene sequence: CDR1 SGHVS, CDR2 FNYEAQ. There are 14 residues in the CDR3. CDR3 loop: CASSPTGEGETQYF. The CDR3 DNA sequence: TGTGCCAGCAGCCCAACAGGGGAGGGAGAGACCCAGTACTTC.

The rearrangement uses TRBV4-1 and TRBJ2-7, with D perhaps matching TRBD2 (6 bases). The CDR3 covers 14 residues. Trimming took 4 bases from V and 5 from J, leaving 15 bases between them. Germline loops: CDR1 MGHRA, CDR2 YSYEKL. CDR3 nucleotide sequence: TGCGCCAGCAGCCCTCCTAGCGTAGCCGACGAGCAGTACTTC. Its translation: CASSPPSVADEQYF.

The V call is TRBV7-2, the J call TRBJ1-6, with TRBD1 matching over 7 bases. The CDR3 spans 15 residues. After removal of 5 bases from V and 7 bases from J, the junction contained 8 bases not matched to a gene. Germline lookup yields CDR1 SGHTA and CDR2 FQGNSA. As DNA, the CDR3 is TGTGCCAGCAGCGTAAGACAGGGTGGCAATTCACCCCTCCACTTT. Translating it yields CASSVRQGGNSPLHF.

The V call is TRBV6-5, the J call TRBJ2-1, with TRBD1 matching over 8 bases. This CDR3 has 14 amino acids. The ends lost 4 bases at V and 7 bases at J; junction bases unmatched: 6. Per germline, CDR1 MNHEY and CDR2 SVGAGI. The CDR3 here is CASSLTGAGNEQFF. CDR3 in DNA: TGTGCCAGCAGTTTGACAGGGGCCGGGAATGAGCAGTTCTTC.